What follows are 8 T cell receptor beta chains derived from one specimen sequenced in a study of blood T cell repertoires in COVID-19. The table came from immunoSEQ multiplex PCR; TCRdb's copy has only in-frame clones and leaves some out. The profile shows some 60,000 clones, roughly 92% of them singletons. Sequenced material: peripheral blood. The receptors shown here come from a human donor in a cohort sampled during active COVID-19.

V is TRBV5-6 and J is TRBJ2-7; 7 bases match TRBD1. The CDR3 is made up of 15 amino acids. Germline trimming cut 6 bases from V and 2 bases from J; bases unmatched to any gene: 11. Germline lookup yields CDR1 SGHDT and CDR2 YYEEEE. The CDR3 DNA reads TGTGCCAGCACCAATCTGGGGCAGGGGGCCTACGAGCAGTACTTC. Translated: CASTNLGQGAYEQYF.

About this clone itself: The sample contains more than one DNA sequence encoding this CDR3. The V call is TRBV30, the J call TRBJ1-5, with D unresolved. Between the trimmed V and J ends, which lost 0 bases and 2 bases, there was a span of 8 bases. CDR1 is GTSNPN, CDR2 SVGIG, per germline (reference sequence). The CDR3 extends over 14 amino acids. The CDR3 is CAWSVWGGNQPQHF. The CDR3 nucleotides read TGTGCCTGGAGTGTATGGGGAGGCAATCAGCCCCAGCATTTT. The variable domain in full, with the rest retrieved from reference TRBV30 and TRBJ1-5, is SQTIHQWPATLVQPVGSPLSLECTVEGTSNPNLYWYRQAAGRGLQLLFYSVGIGQISSEVPQNLSASRPQDRQFILSSKKLLLSDSGFYLCAWSVWGGNQPQHFGDGTRLSIL.

The V gene is TRBV5-4, the J gene TRBJ2-3, with 10 bases matching TRBD1. The CDR3 loop spans 17 amino acids. V lost 0 bases to trimming and J lost 1 base; unmatched junction nucleotides: 5. CDR1 is SGHNT, CDR2 YYREEE, per germline (reference sequence). The CDR3 region is CASSLDFGTGGTDTQYF. The CDR3 DNA follows: TGTGCCAGCAGCTTGGATTTTGGGACAGGGGGCACAGATACGCAGTATTTT.

This rearrangement joins TRBV7-2 to TRBJ2-5; D possibly corresponds to TRBD2 (5 bases). Trimming left V 3 bases short and J 1 base short, with 9 bases between. The CDR3 covers 14 residues. Germline loops: CDR1 SGHTA, CDR2 FQGNSA. The CDR3 is CASSFGGSQETQYF. The CDR3 DNA reads as TGTGCCAGCAGCTTCGGCGGGTCCCAAGAGACCCAGTACTTC.

The gene calls are TRBV7-2 and TRBJ1-3, with D unresolved. Trimming shortened V by 3 bases and J by 0 bases, and 9 bases separated the two germline ends. The CDR3 contains 15 residues. Germline CDR1 reads SGHTA; CDR2 reads FQGNSA. The CDR3 region is CASSLGRNSGNTIYF. The CDR3 DNA is TGTGCCAGCAGCTTGGGCAGGAACTCTGGAAACACCATATATTTT.

CDR3 amino acids: CASSQDNQRPSGEQFF. The DNA of the CDR3 is TGTGCCAGCAGCCAAGATAACCAGCGGCCGTCGGGGGAGCAGTTCTTC. The chain couples TRBV4-2 to TRBJ2-1, with D possibly TRBD2 on 5 matching bases. V was cut by 0 bases and J by 10 bases, with 19 bases left in between. This CDR3 has 16 residues. Germline V CDR1 and CDR2: LGHNA, YNFKEQ.

The chain is built from TRBV5-6 and TRBJ2-7; D unclear. The CDR3 is made up of 13 amino acids. Trimming took 4 bases from V and 4 from J, leaving 12 bases between them. Germline CDR1 SGHDT, CDR2 YYEEEE. The CDR3 sequence is CASSPGGAYEQYF. CDR3 nucleotides: TGTGCCAGCAGCCCCGGCGGAGCGTACGAGCAGTACTTC.

The chain employs TRBV19 and TRBJ1-3; 7 nucleotides agree with TRBD1. J gave up 2 bases and V 5 bases, and 9 bases lay outside the gene matches. This CDR3 is built from 16 residues. Looked up from germline, CDR1 is LNHDA and CDR2 is SQIVND (reference sequence). The CDR3 DNA follows: TGTGCCAGTAGTGGTCCTCGTCAGGGGGCTGGAAACACCATATATTTT. This sequence encodes CASSGPRQGAGNTIYF. Full variable domain (rest looked up from reference TRBV19 and TRBJ1-3): DGGITQSPKYLFRKEGQNVTLSCEQNLNHDAMYWYRQDPGQGLRLIYYSQIVNDFQKGDIAEGYSVSREKKESFPLTVTSAQKNPTAFYLCASSGPRQGAGNTIYFGEGSWLTVV.